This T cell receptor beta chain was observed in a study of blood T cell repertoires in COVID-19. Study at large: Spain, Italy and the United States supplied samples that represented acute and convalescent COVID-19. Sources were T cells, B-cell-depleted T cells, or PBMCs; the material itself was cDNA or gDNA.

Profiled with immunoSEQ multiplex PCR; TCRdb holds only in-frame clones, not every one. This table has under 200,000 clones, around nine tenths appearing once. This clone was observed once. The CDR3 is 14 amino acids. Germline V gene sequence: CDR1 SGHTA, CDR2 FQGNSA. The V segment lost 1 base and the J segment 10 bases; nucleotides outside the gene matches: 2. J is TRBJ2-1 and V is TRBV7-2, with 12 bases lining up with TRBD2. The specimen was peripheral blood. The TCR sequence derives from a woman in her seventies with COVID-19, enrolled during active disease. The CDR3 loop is CASSLVGTSGEQFF. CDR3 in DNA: TGTGCCAGCAGCTTAGTGGGGACTAGCGGGGAGCAGTTCTTC.